This T cell receptor beta chain is from a study of T cells after yellow fever vaccination. Findings and caveats of the study: A weaker secondary response peaked on day 5, the primary on day 15. Some clonotypes, a small share, were shared between CD4 and CD8 compartments. Clones from primary vaccination mostly reappeared after the booster (96% CD4, over 85% CD8). Abundant clonotypes from the bulk population could contaminate FACS-sorted repertoires.

With 3 bases clipped from V and 2 bases from J, the junction kept 2 bases outside the gene matches. Germline assignment: CDR1 MRHNA and CDR2 SNTAGT. This CDR3 spans 14 amino acids. Regarding this clonotype: Its target is unknown.

Each CDR3 protein is one row after TCRdb ran MiXCR on the 5' RACE reads. The sample has some 300,000 distinct CDR3 sequences, around a tenth seen once. The material sequenced was CD4+ T cells sorted from PBMCs, taken 45 days after the yellow fever booster vaccination. The chain uses TRBV6-4 and TRBJ2-3; the match to TRBD1 covers 7 bases. The source is a man between 18 and 29 years old who received the YFV17D yellow fever vaccine. DNA for the CDR3: TGTGCCAGCAGTGATACAGGGGACACAGATACGCAGTATTTT. Encoded protein: CASSDTGDTDTQYF.